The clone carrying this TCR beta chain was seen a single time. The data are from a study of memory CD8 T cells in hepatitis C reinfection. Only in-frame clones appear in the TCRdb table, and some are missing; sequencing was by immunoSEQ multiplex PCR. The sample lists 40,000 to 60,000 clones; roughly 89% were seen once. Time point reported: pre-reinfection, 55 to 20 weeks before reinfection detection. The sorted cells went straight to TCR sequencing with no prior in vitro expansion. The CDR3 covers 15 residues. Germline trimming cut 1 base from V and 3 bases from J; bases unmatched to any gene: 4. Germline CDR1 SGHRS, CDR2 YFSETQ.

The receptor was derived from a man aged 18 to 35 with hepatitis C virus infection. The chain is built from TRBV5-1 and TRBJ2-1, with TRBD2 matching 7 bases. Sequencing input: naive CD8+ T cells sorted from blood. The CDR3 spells CASSLTSGDYNEQFF. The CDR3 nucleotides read TGCGCCAGCAGCTTGACCAGCGGGGACTACAATGAGCAGTTCTTC.